The 31 T cell receptor beta chains below all came from one sample that was sequenced in a study of T-cell memory formation after mild COVID-19 (dated by TCRdb to about 2021). Libraries were made using 5' RACE. TCRdb names Illumina NovaSeq 6000 as the instrument used. TCRdb itself trimmed the public reads at Q25 with fastp, ran MiXCR and retained productive beta chains. Every distinct CDR3 protein forms one entry, paired with its most common genes and DNA. The sample table records roughly 190,000 distinct CDR3 sequences; about 18% of these occur just once. The ten largest clones take up 2.4% of the sample. The sequenced sample consisted of PBMCs or a T cell subset sorted from them (not recorded which). These receptor sequences come from an adult woman who had mild COVID-19 (a few samples of this study predate the infection). The sample titles of this study are shuffled in the database, so cell type and time point are left out; the donor was told from shared clones.

This clonotype was recorded many times. The chain recombines TRBV15 with TRBJ2-7, with no clear D. V lost 0 bases to trimming and J lost 6 bases, with 6 bases between them. This CDR3 is built from 12 residues. The V gene's germline CDR1 is LNHNV and CDR2 YYDKDF (reference sequence). The CDR3 sequence: CATSRDWSEQYF. The CDR3 nucleotides read TGTGCCACCAGCAGAGATTGGAGCGAGCAGTACTTC.

This clonotype was counted a few times. The V gene is TRBV30, the J gene TRBJ2-2, with D perhaps matching TRBD1 or TRBD2 (5 bases each). CDR1 and CDR2 (germline): GTSNPN, SVGIG (reference sequence). This CDR3 spans 15 amino acids. The ends were cut back, 0 bases at V and 4 bases at J, with 12 bases in the middle. The CDR3 DNA follows: TGTGCCTGGAGTGTAACCGGGGCGAGCACCGGGGAGCTGTTTTTT. Residues: CAWSVTGASTGELFF.

In its sample, this clonotype was seen a few times. The CDR3 nucleotides are TGTGCCAGCAGCAGCAGGGCTCCCGGGGCCAACGTCCTGACTTTC. Translation: CASSSRAPGANVLTF. The chain recombines TRBV14 with TRBJ2-6; possible D gene TRBD1, 5 bases. Trimming pared 5 bases from V and 4 bases from J, leaving 12 bases between. The CDR3 length is 15 residues. CDR1 SGHDN and CDR2 FVKESK come from the germline V gene.

This chain links TRBV12-3 or TRBV12-4 with TRBJ2-5; 8 bases are shared with TRBD2. CDR3 length: 11 residues. Germline trimming cut 6 bases from V and 9 bases from J; bases unmatched to any gene: 3. The CDR3 is CASSWRGAQYF. The CDR3 nucleotides are TGTGCCAGCAGCTGGCGGGGGGCCCAGTACTTC.

This clonotype has more than one count but fewer than ten. The V gene is TRBV6-5, the J gene TRBJ2-7; D is uncertain. V lost 6 bases and J 4 bases, leaving 10 bases between the germline ends. Germline values: CDR1 MNHEY, CDR2 SVGAGI. This CDR3 has 12 residues. CDR3 bases: TGTGCCAGCAGCCCACAGAGGTACGAGCAGTACTTC. It is translated as CASSPQRYEQYF.

V gene TRBV2 combines with J gene TRBJ2-7, with a tentative D call TRBD1 (6 bases). V was cut by 3 bases and J by 1 base, with 10 bases left in between. The CDR3 extends over 14 amino acids. Germline CDR1 and CDR2: SNHLY and FYNNEI. CDR3 DNA sequence: TGTGCCAGCAGTGATGGGCAGGGGTCCTACGAGCAGTACTTC. Its protein product is CASSDGQGSYEQYF. The full variable domain, with the rest looked up from reference TRBV2 and TRBJ2-7, is EPEVTQTPSHQVTQMGQEVILRCVPISNHLYFYWYRQILGQKVEFLVSFYNNEISEKSEIFDDQFSVERPDGSNFTLKIRSTKLEDSAMYFCASSDGQGSYEQYFGPGTRLTVT.

The chain carries TRBV2 and TRBJ1-2, with TRBD1 as a possible D gene (5 bases). Germline CDR1 SNHLY, CDR2 FYNNEI. V was clipped by 7 bases and J by 2 bases, with 11 bases between them. The CDR3 extends over 13 amino acids. Written as DNA, the CDR3 is TGTGCCAGCAAAGGGGTCACCAACTATGGCTACACCTTC. Translating gives CASKGVTNYGYTF.

Here the CDR3 reads CASSSPGTPKETQYF. The CDR3 region has the DNA TGTGCCAGCAGCTCCCCCGGGACTCCTAAAGAGACCCAGTACTTC. The chain is built from TRBV7-2 and TRBJ2-5, with D maybe TRBD2 (6 bases). CDR1 and CDR2 (germline): SGHTA, FQGNSA. The V end lost 4 bases, the J end lost 3 bases, and 15 bases lay between the germline ends. The CDR3 has 15 amino acids.

The CDR3 sequence: CASSWGGVADNEQFF. The CDR3 region has the DNA TGCGCCAGCAGCTGGGGGGGGGTAGCGGACAATGAGCAGTTCTTC. The V call is TRBV5-1, the J call TRBJ2-1, with 7 bases that match TRBD2. The CDR3 covers 15 residues. V was clipped by 3 bases and J by 5 bases; unmatched bases: 8. CDR1 is SGHRS, CDR2 YFSETQ, per germline.

J is TRBJ1-1 and V is TRBV2, with D unresolved. Germline V gene data show CDR1 as SNHLY and CDR2 as FYNNEI. V was clipped by 7 bases and J by 1 base, with 13 bases between them. The CDR3 sequence is 14 residues long. The CDR3 coding sequence is TGTGCCAGCACTAACCGAGGACGGAACACTGAAGCTTTCTTT. Translating gives CASTNRGRNTEAFF.

This clonotype was counted a few times. The rearrangement uses TRBV12-3 or TRBV12-4 and TRBJ1-2, with D uncertain. Trimming pared 2 bases from V and 8 bases from J, leaving 15 bases between. This CDR3 is built from 14 residues. The CDR3 here is CASSLRPTRGGYTF. CDR3 DNA sequence: TGTGCCAGCAGTTTAAGGCCAACAAGAGGAGGCTACACCTTC.

The genes are TRBV7-6 and TRBJ2-7; TRBD1 agrees at 8 bases. The CDR3 length is 17 residues. CDR1 is SGHVS, CDR2 FNYEAQ, per germline. Germline trimming cut 2 bases from V and 4 bases from J; bases unmatched to any gene: 13. For the CDR3, the DNA is TGTGCCAGCAGCTTAACCCCCACCGGGACAGGTTTATACGAGCAGTACTTC. This codes for CASSLTPTGTGLYEQYF.

This chain links TRBV6-5 with TRBJ1-3, with D maybe TRBD1 (6 bases). CDR1 MNHEY and CDR2 SVGAGI come from the germline V gene. V dropped 9 bases and J dropped 0 bases, with 12 bases sitting between them. The CDR3 covers 14 residues. The CDR3 loop reads CARRKDSSGNTIYF. CDR3 nucleotide sequence: TGTGCCAGAAGAAAGGACAGCTCTGGAAACACCATATATTTT.

This clonotype was picked up a small number of times. The V and J genes are TRBV29-1 and TRBJ1-1; TRBD1 agrees at 8 bases. The CDR3 is 13 amino acids. Germline assignment: CDR1 SQVTM and CDR2 ANQGSEA. V dropped 5 bases and J dropped 2; count of bases not matched to a gene: 4. The CDR3 protein is CSVRQGINTEAFF. The DNA for the CDR3 is TGCAGCGTTAGACAGGGGATAAACACTGAAGCTTTCTTT.

The chain couples TRBV5-6 to TRBJ2-4, with D maybe TRBD1 (7 bases). CDR3 size: 18 residues. Per germline, CDR1 SGHDT and CDR2 YYEEEE. Trimming shortened V by 0 bases and J by 8 bases, and 24 bases separated the two germline ends. CDR3 DNA: TGTGCCAGCAGCTTGGGGTCAGGGGGGAGGCCCAATAATGACATTCAGTACTTC. Translated: CASSLGSGGRPNNDIQYF. The full variable domain, in which reference TRBV5-6 and TRBJ2-4 provide the parts outside the CDR3, is DAGVTQSPTHLIKTRGQQVTLRCSPKSGHDTVSWYQQALGQGPQFIFQYYEEEERQRGNFPDRFSGHQFPNYSSELNVNALLLGDSALYLCASSLGSGGRPNNDIQYFGAGTRLSVL.

The CDR3 sequence is CASSQGQGTYGYTF. The CDR3 DNA reads as TGTGCCAGCAGCCAAGGACAGGGGACCTATGGCTACACCTTC. This sequence joins TRBV3-1 and TRBJ1-2, with 8 bases lining up with TRBD1. The ends lost 1 base at V and 4 bases at J; junction bases unmatched: 2. The CDR3 totals 14 residues. Germline-derived CDR1 and CDR2 are LGHDT and YNNKEL (reference sequence).

This clonotype was recorded at least ten times. The chain carries TRBV5-1 and TRBJ2-1; D gene ambiguous. Deletions cut 3 bases from V and 4 bases from J, with 11 bases between. Germline V gene lookup returns CDR1 SGHRS and CDR2 YFSETQ. This CDR3 contains 14 residues. Here the CDR3 DNA reads TGCGCCAGCAGCTCGCCGGGTCTTTACAATGAGCAGTTCTTC. Its translation is CASSSPGLYNEQFF.

This clonotype occurred a few times. The V and J genes are TRBV7-6 and TRBJ2-5; 8 bases are a match to TRBD1. V lost 5 bases, J lost 2 bases, and 7 bases stayed unmatched. Germline assignment: CDR1 SGHVS and CDR2 FNYEAQ. The CDR3 sequence is 15 residues long. CDR3 sequence (DNA): TGTGCCAGCAGCCTACCGGGACAGGCTCAAGAGACCCAGTACTTC. It is translated as CASSLPGQAQETQYF.

The rearrangement joins TRBV7-9 to TRBJ2-5; D remains unclear. Trimming cost V 5 bases and J 4 bases, with 17 bases left between them. Germline values: CDR1 SEHNR, CDR2 FQNEAQ (reference sequence). The CDR3 has 15 residues. The CDR3 loop is CASSPRWSAGETQYF. The CDR3 region has the DNA TGTGCCAGCAGCCCACGATGGTCTGCTGGAGAGACCCAGTACTTC.

The chain combines TRBV5-1 with TRBJ2-3, with 8 bases aligning to TRBD1. J gave up 6 bases and V 1 base, and 4 bases lay outside the gene matches. CDR1 is SGHRS, CDR2 YFSETQ, per germline. This CDR3 region has 14 residues. This CDR3 is CASSLSNRGDTQYF. Written as DNA, the CDR3 is TGCGCCAGCAGCTTGTCTAACAGGGGGGATACGCAGTATTTT.

The chain carries TRBV29-1 and TRBJ2-7, with no clear D. Per the germline V gene, CDR1 is SQVTM and CDR2 is ANQGSEA. V lost 3 bases to trimming and J lost 0 bases, with 6 bases between them. The length of the CDR3 is 12 residues. In DNA form, the CDR3 reads TGCAGCGTTGAGACGTTCTCCTACGAGCAGTACTTC. It codes for CSVETFSYEQYF.

The sample holds a few counts of this clonotype. The J gene is TRBJ1-1, the V gene TRBV2; possibly TRBD1 for D (5 bases). Germline loops: CDR1 SNHLY, CDR2 FYNNEI. This CDR3 region has 12 residues. V was cut by 6 bases and J by 3 bases, with 8 bases left in between. The CDR3 here is CASRGLDTEAFF. The CDR3 nucleotides are TGTGCCAGCAGGGGGCTGGACACTGAAGCTTTCTTT.

This clonotype was seen many times. The chain links TRBV4-1 to TRBJ2-4, with D unresolved. The CDR3 is made up of 16 amino acids. Germline V CDR1 and CDR2: MGHRA, YSYEKL. Trimming pared 1 base from V and 0 bases from J, leaving 10 bases between. DNA of the CDR3: TGCGCCAGCAGCCAAGGAAAATCCCTAGCCAAAAACATTCAGTACTTC. This translates into CASSQGKSLAKNIQYF.

J is TRBJ2-7 and V is TRBV18; D ambiguous. The CDR3 extends over 13 amino acids. The ends were cut back, 3 bases at V and 1 base at J, with 7 bases in the middle. Germline CDR1 and CDR2: KGHSH and LQKENI. The CDR3 protein is CASSPTQSYEQYF. CDR3 nucleotide sequence: TGTGCCAGCTCACCGACACAATCCTACGAGCAGTACTTC.

V is TRBV4-3 and J is TRBJ2-5, with a possible D match to TRBD2 (7 bases). V was cut by 0 bases and J by 4 bases, with 15 bases left in between. The CDR3 runs 16 residues. CDR1 and CDR2 (germline): LGHNA, YSLEER. The CDR3 spells CASSQDRGAKGETQYF. The CDR3 nucleotides read TGCGCCAGCAGCCAAGATCGGGGGGCTAAGGGAGAGACCCAGTACTTC.

There are a few counts of this clonotype. This chain links TRBV30 with TRBJ2-7; 9 bases fit TRBD1. Losses at the gene ends were 2 bases for V and 3 bases for J; bases not matched to a gene: 5. The CDR3 consists of 14 residues. Germline lookup yields CDR1 GTSNPN and CDR2 SVGIG (reference sequence). The CDR3 spells CAWSRDRALYEQYF. The CDR3 DNA reads TGTGCCTGGAGTAGGGACAGGGCCCTCTACGAGCAGTACTTC.

This clonotype was observed a few times. V is TRBV18 and J is TRBJ1-6, with TRBD1 as a possible D gene (6 bases). Between the trimmed V and J ends, which lost 6 bases and 7 bases, there was a span of 10 bases. The CDR3 consists of 13 residues. Looked up from germline, CDR1 is KGHSH and CDR2 is LQKENI. CDR3 DNA: TGTGCCAGCTCGTCACAGGGAAATTCACCCCTCCACTTT. It encodes CASSSQGNSPLHF.

This clonotype was seen many times. This chain uses TRBV6-2 or TRBV6-3 with TRBJ2-7; a possible D gene is TRBD1 (6 bases). CDR1 is MNHEY, CDR2 SVGEGT, per germline. Trimming pared 7 bases from V and 2 bases from J, leaving 9 bases between. The CDR3 is made up of 12 amino acids. Written as DNA, the CDR3 is TGTGCCAGCACGGACAGCCCCTACGAGCAGTACTTC. Encoded protein: CASTDSPYEQYF.

This clonotype was recorded a few times. V usage is TRBV7-8 and J usage is TRBJ2-7; 7 nucleotides agree with TRBD1. Per germline, CDR1 SGHVS and CDR2 FQNEAQ. Trimming cost V 5 bases and J 1 base; bases outside gene matches: 8. The CDR3 spans 15 residues. DNA for the CDR3: TGTGCCAGCAGCCAGACCTCGGGACAGTCCTACGAGCAGTACTTC. This gives the protein CASSQTSGQSYEQYF. Based on the CDR3 plus reference TRBV7-8 and TRBJ2-7, the full variable domain is GAGVSQSPRYKVAKRGQDVALRCDPISGHVSLFWYQQALGQGPEFLTYFQNEAQLDKSGLPSDRFFAERPEGSVSTLKIQRTQQEDSAVYLCASSQTSGQSYEQYFGPGTRLTVT.

In its sample, this clonotype was seen a few times. This sequence joins TRBV25-1 and TRBJ2-7; no clear D gene. Germline CDR1 MGHDK, CDR2 SYGVNS. The V end lost 4 bases, the J end lost 0 bases, and 10 bases lay between the germline ends. The CDR3 is 14 amino acids. The DNA for the CDR3 is TGTGCCAGCAGTGCCGAGTATCTCTCCTACGAGCAGTACTTC. Its translation: CASSAEYLSYEQYF.

V usage is TRBV12-3 or TRBV12-4 and J usage is TRBJ1-5; possibly TRBD1 for D (6 bases). V was shortened by 6 bases and J by 4 bases, with 16 bases between the two germline ends. This CDR3 contains 15 residues. The CDR3 loop reads CASSRQEGLNQPQHF. The CDR3 bases are TGTGCCAGCAGCCGACAGGAAGGATTGAATCAGCCCCAGCATTTT.